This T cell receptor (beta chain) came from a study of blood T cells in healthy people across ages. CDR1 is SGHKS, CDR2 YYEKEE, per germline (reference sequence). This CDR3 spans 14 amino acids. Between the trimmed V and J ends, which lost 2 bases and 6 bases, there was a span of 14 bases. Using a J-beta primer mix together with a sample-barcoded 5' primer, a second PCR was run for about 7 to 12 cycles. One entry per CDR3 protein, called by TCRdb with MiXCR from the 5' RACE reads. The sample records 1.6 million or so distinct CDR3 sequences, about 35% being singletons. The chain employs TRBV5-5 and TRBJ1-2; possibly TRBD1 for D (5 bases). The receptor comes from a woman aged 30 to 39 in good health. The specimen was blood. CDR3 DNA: TGTGCCAGCAGCTTTTTCGAGGGGCCAGATGGCTACACCTTC. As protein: CASSFFEGPDGYTF. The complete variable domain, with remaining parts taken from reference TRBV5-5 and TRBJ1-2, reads DAGVTQSPTHLIKTRGQQVTLRCSPISGHKSVSWYQQVLGQGPQFIFQYYEKEERGRGNFPDRFSARQFPNYSSELNVNALLLGDSALYLCASSFFEGPDGYTFGSGTRLTVV.